Shown below are 13 T cell receptor beta chains from a single sample sequenced in a study of response to subunit inactivated influenza vaccine. A single record per CDR3 protein comes from TCRdb applying MiXCR to the RT-PCR reads. The table has roughly 520,000 distinct CDR3 sequences, about 25% seen once. The starting material was CD4+ T cells sorted from PBMCs, obtained around 5 days after vaccination. The origin of the receptors is a man aged 50 or older who received an inactivated influenza vaccine.

This clonotype was observed a few times. This chain connects TRBV5-1 to TRBJ2-5; 9 bases match TRBD1. Per the germline V gene, CDR1 is SGHRS and CDR2 is YFSETQ. J gave up 2 bases and V 4 bases, and 9 bases lay outside the gene matches. The CDR3 sequence is 16 residues long. The CDR3 is CASSPLGQGSQETQYF. CDR3 nucleotide sequence: TGCGCCAGCAGCCCCCTCGGACAGGGGAGTCAAGAGACCCAGTACTTC.

This clonotype has only a few counts. The chain couples TRBV4-3 to TRBJ2-3; unclear D gene. V lost 3 bases, J lost 2 bases, and 9 bases lay in between. Germline V gene sequence: CDR1 LGHNA, CDR2 YSLEER. The CDR3 totals 14 residues. DNA for the CDR3: TGCGCCAGCAGCCAGGATACGTTCACAGATACGCAGTATTTT. It yields the protein CASSQDTFTDTQYF.

The chain recombines TRBV11-2 with TRBJ2-1; 7 bases are a match to TRBD2. Germline loops: CDR1 SGHAT, CDR2 FQNNGV. The CDR3 is 16 amino acids. The V gene end was trimmed by 0 bases and the J gene end by 5 bases; junction bases not matched to a gene: 7. The CDR3 nucleotides read TGTGCCAGCAGCTTAGATGCTAGCGGACTAAACAATGAGCAGTTCTTC. It encodes CASSLDASGLNNEQFF.

This clonotype was seen a handful of times. The J gene is TRBJ1-2, the V gene TRBV18; the D is unclear. The CDR3 runs 12 residues. V lost 6 bases and J 7 bases, leaving 12 bases between the germline ends. Per germline, CDR1 KGHSH and CDR2 LQKENI. CDR3 in amino acids: CASSPDSGGYTF. The DNA of the CDR3 is TGTGCCAGCTCGCCTGATAGCGGTGGCTACACCTTC.

This chain uses TRBV29-1 with TRBJ2-3, with 7 bases matching TRBD1. V was clipped by 3 bases and J by 2 bases; unmatched bases: 2. CDR1 SQVTM and CDR2 ANQGSEA come from the germline V gene. This CDR3 has 13 residues. CDR3 sequence: CSVEGQFTDTQYF. In DNA form, the CDR3 reads TGCAGCGTTGAGGGACAGTTCACAGATACGCAGTATTTT.

J is TRBJ2-1 and V is TRBV20-1; 8 bases align to TRBD1. V lost 0 bases to trimming and J lost 4 bases; unmatched junction nucleotides: 2. The CDR3 sequence is 14 residues long. Germline CDR1 and CDR2: DFQATT and SNEGSKA (reference sequence). In DNA, the CDR3 is TGCAGTGCTAGAGATCGACAGGGGTACAATGAGCAGTTCTTC. The encoded protein is CSARDRQGYNEQFF.

There are a few counts of this clonotype. The V call is TRBV7-9, the J call TRBJ2-1; weak D call: TRBD2 (6 bases). CDR1 SEHNR and CDR2 FQNEAQ come from the germline V gene (reference sequence). The CDR3 is made up of 16 amino acids. V lost 1 base to trimming and J lost 4 bases, with 14 bases between them. DNA of the CDR3: TGTGCCAGCAGCTTAGAGCCTCTCGGGGGATACAATGAGCAGTTCTTC. Translation: CASSLEPLGGYNEQFF. Together with reference TRBV7-9 and TRBJ2-1, the CDR3 gives the full variable domain: DTGVSQNPRHKITKRGQNVTFRCDPISEHNRLYWYRQTLGQGPEFLTYFQNEAQLEKSRLLSDRFSAERPKGSFSTLEIQRTEQGDSAMYLCASSLEPLGGYNEQFFGPGTRLTVL.

The V and J genes are TRBV5-1 and TRBJ1-5, with unresolved D. Germline values: CDR1 SGHRS, CDR2 YFSETQ. V was shortened by 1 base and J by 4 bases, with 6 bases between the two germline ends. The CDR3 loop spans 13 amino acids. Here the CDR3 DNA reads TGCGCCAGCAGCTTGACCTTTAATCAGCCCCAGCATTTT. This translates into CASSLTFNQPQHF. The complete variable domain, with remaining parts taken from reference TRBV5-1 and TRBJ1-5, reads KAGVTQTPRYLIKTRGQQVTLSCSPISGHRSVSWYQQTPGQGLQFLFEYFSETQRNKGNFPGRFSGRQFSNSRSEMNVSTLELGDSALYLCASSLTFNQPQHFGDGTRLSIL.

This rearrangement joins TRBV2 to TRBJ1-2; the match to TRBD1 covers 10 bases. The V gene's germline CDR1 is SNHLY and CDR2 FYNNEI. The CDR3 runs 13 residues. V lost 6 bases to trimming and J lost 7 bases; unmatched junction nucleotides: 5. The CDR3 nucleotides are TGTGCCAGCAGGACAGGGGGCGCGTCTGGCTACACCTTC. This translates into CASRTGGASGYTF.

This rearrangement joins TRBV10-3 to TRBJ2-3, with TRBD1 matching 8 bases. Germline CDR1 reads ENHRY; CDR2 reads SYGVKD. Losses at the gene ends were 6 bases for V and 1 base for J; bases not matched to a gene: 6. CDR3 length: 15 amino acids. DNA for the CDR3: TGTGCCATCAGATCGGACAGGGTGGGCACAGATACGCAGTATTTT. Translation: CAIRSDRVGTDTQYF.

V is TRBV12-5 and J is TRBJ2-1; 10 bases match TRBD2. From germline, CDR1 is LGHNT and CDR2 FRNRAP. V dropped 1 base and J dropped 8; count of bases not matched to a gene: 5. CDR3 length equals 15 residues. The CDR3 is CASGLGLAGEYEQFF. The DNA of the CDR3 is TGTGCTAGTGGTTTGGGGCTAGCGGGAGAGTATGAGCAGTTCTTC.

This clonotype was counted many times. The chain couples TRBV24-1 to TRBJ1-5; possible D gene TRBD1, 6 bases. Trimming cost V 3 bases and J 1 base, with 12 bases left between them. Germline loops: CDR1 KGHDR, CDR2 SFDVKD. This CDR3 is 16 amino acids long. CDR3 bases: TGTGCCACCAGTGATGGAAGGGGGACCAGCAATCAGCCCCAGCATTTT. Its protein product is CATSDGRGTSNQPQHF.

This clonotype was seen only a few times. The genes are TRBV20-1 and TRBJ2-3, with 14 bases identical to TRBD2. This CDR3 has 21 residues. Trimming cost V 3 bases and J 6 bases; bases outside gene matches: 23. Germline V CDR1 and CDR2: DFQATT, SNEGSKA (reference sequence). This CDR3 reads CSASSEAGTSGGQIYLDTQYF. CDR3 sequence (DNA): TGCAGTGCTAGCTCTGAGGCCGGGACTAGCGGGGGCCAAATATATTTGGATACGCAGTATTTT.